This T cell receptor beta chain was captured in a study of beta chain features in type 1 diabetes. Comment on this clone: The antigen remains unidentified.

General observations from the study: Across all four CD4+ subsets, people with type 1 diabetes showed modestly shorter TCRB CDR3s. Diminished insertions and augmented deletions at VDJ junctions characterized type 1 diabetes patients. A potential influence of HLA type upon TCRB rearrangement remained unresolved herein.

The authors reverse transcribed all of the isolated RNA, so sequencing captured expressed TCRB transcripts. TCRdb's copy holds only in-frame clones and misses some; the assay was immunoSEQ multiplex PCR. Of about 150,000 clones listed, roughly 10% were seen once; the top ten hold 0.7%. CDR3 length: 14 residues. Germline CDR1 is SGHVS and CDR2 is FNYEAQ. The germline V and J ends were trimmed by 3 bases and 5 bases, with 12 bases remaining between them. There was one heparinised blood draw per donor, averaging about 116 mL. Isolation of CD4+ naive, central memory, regulatory and stem cell-like memory cells was achieved by sorting via CD45RO/CCR7/CD25/CD127/CD95/CD27.

The chain employs TRBV7-6 and TRBJ2-3; D call uncertain. The sample was central memory CD4+ T cells from blood. This clonotype was sampled from a woman aged 25 to 45 with type 1 diabetes. The CDR3 DNA reads TGTGCCAGCAGCTTTGAGGTTACCGGAGATACGCAGTATTTT. This codes for CASSFEVTGDTQYF.